Presented here are 7 T cell receptor beta chains from one specimen sequenced in a study of chemoradiotherapy in HPV16-positive cancers. TCRdb's copy holds only in-frame clones and misses some; the assay was immunoSEQ multiplex PCR. The table shows more than 12,000 clones, with just over 85% occurring only once. The input for sequencing was blood, taken from a patient who underwent chemoradiotherapy. These receptors were taken from a human donor with HPV-associated anogenital cancer.

This chain joins TRBV5-6 and TRBJ2-5; weak D call: TRBD2 (5 bases). The V gene's germline CDR1 is SGHDT and CDR2 YYEEEE. The CDR3 length is 14 residues. V was shortened by 1 base and J by 5 bases, with 12 bases between the two germline ends. The CDR3 here is CASSLRGFGETQYF. In DNA, the CDR3 is TGTGCCAGCAGCTTGAGAGGGTTCGGGGAGACCCAGTACTTC.

The chain uses TRBV28 and TRBJ2-4; 7 nucleotides match TRBD1. The CDR3 has 14 residues. CDR1 is MDHEN, CDR2 SYDVKM, per germline. V lost 6 bases, J lost 8 bases, and 10 bases stayed unmatched. This CDR3 is CASSPYGTADIQYF. The CDR3 DNA is TGTGCCAGCAGCCCATATGGGACAGCCGACATTCAGTACTTC.

CDR3 sequence: CASSQYMNTEAFF. The CDR3 DNA is TGTGCCAGCAGTCAGTACATGAACACTGAAGCTTTCTTT. This chain links TRBV2 with TRBJ1-1; D not resolved. Trimming cost V 5 bases and J 0 bases, with 7 bases left between them. This CDR3 has 13 amino acids. Germline CDR1 SNHLY, CDR2 FYNNEI.

The CDR3 DNA follows: TGTGCCAGCAGCGGGGGGACTAGCTTATCGGATGAGCAGTTCTTC. Its protein is CASSGGTSLSDEQFF. The chain couples TRBV4-2 to TRBJ2-1; 9 nucleotides agree with TRBD2. Germline V lookup: CDR1 LGHNA, CDR2 YNFKEQ. J lost 8 bases, V lost 5 bases, and 10 bases had no gene match. CDR3 length equals 15 residues.

This sequence joins TRBV10-3 and TRBJ2-5; 10 bases line up with TRBD2. Trimming at V came to 10 bases and at J to 4 bases, leaving 6 bases not matched to a gene. Germline V gives CDR1 ENHRY, CDR2 SYGVKD. The CDR3 is 13 amino acids. CDR3 in amino acids: CATATSGLETQYF. The CDR3 nucleotides read TGTGCCACCGCGACTAGCGGGTTAGAGACCCAGTACTTC.

J is TRBJ1-1 and V is TRBV11-1, with 7 bases that match TRBD1. Per the germline V gene, CDR1 is SGHAT and CDR2 is FQDESV (reference sequence). The CDR3 extends over 14 amino acids. V dropped 3 bases and J dropped 5; count of bases not matched to a gene: 6. The CDR3, as DNA: TGTGCCAGCAGCTTCAACAGGGGCTCGACTGAAGCTTTCTTT. It encodes CASSFNRGSTEAFF.

The chain joins TRBV4-1 to TRBJ1-3; 8 bases line up with TRBD1. J gave up 0 bases and V 1 base, and 11 bases lay outside the gene matches. The CDR3 totals 19 residues. CDR1 and CDR2 from the germline V gene are MGHRA and YSYEKL. The CDR3 region is CASSQVFRTGKFSGNTIYF. The DNA of the CDR3 is TGCGCCAGCAGCCAAGTATTCCGGACAGGGAAGTTCTCTGGAAACACCATATATTTT.